This TCR beta chain was found in a study of blood T cell repertoires in COVID-19. This clone has a count of ten or more. Data came from immunoSEQ multiplex PCR; TCRdb stores just in-frame clones and leaves some out. This sample carries about 70,000 clones, around nine tenths of them seen once, and the ten largest clones take roughly 18%. The germline gives CDR1 MNHEY, CDR2 SMNVEV (reference sequence). The CDR3 totals 14 residues. The trim removed 6 bases at V and 6 bases at J, leaving 5 bases unmatched. This chain links TRBV27 with TRBJ2-2, with 9 nucleotides matching TRBD1. Sequencing input: peripheral blood. This receptor was taken from a woman of 80 years or more with acute or convalescent COVID-19. CDR3 nucleotides: TGTGCCAGCAGGACAGGGGGGGGTGCCGGGGAGCTGTTTTTT. Translating gives CASRTGGGAGELFF.